These T cell receptor beta chains were read from a single sample in a study of naive and memory T cell subsets. TCRdb analysed the UMI-ligation and nested PCR reads with MiXCR anew, one entry per CDR3 protein. The data hold roughly 130,000 distinct CDR3 sequences, with over 30% observed a single time. Input material: central memory CD4+ T cells from blood. The source of these receptors is a human donor in good health. Each CDR3 is given with its conserved first and last residue. D genes are given only for firm matches. Clone size is stated in some rows and not others, as once, few, many or a class when expanded.

v_call: TRBV20-1; j_call: TRBJ2-7; d_call: -; clone_size: -; cdr3_aa: CSAGIRDSYYEQYF; cdr3_nt: TGCAGTGCTGGAATACGGGACTCTTACTACGAGCAGTACTTC
v_call: TRBV6-6; j_call: TRBJ1-4; d_call: -; clone_size: few; cdr3_aa: CASSYSRGPADEKLFF; cdr3_nt: TGTGCCAGCAGTTACTCCCGCGGGCCGGCGGATGAAAAACTGTTTTTT
v_call: TRBV20-1; j_call: TRBJ1-1; d_call: TRBD1; clone_size: once; cdr3_aa: CSARRTGAFGSTEAFF; cdr3_nt: TGCAGTGCTAGGAGGACAGGGGCGTTCGGGAGCACTGAAGCTTTCTTT
v_call: TRBV5-1; j_call: TRBJ2-7; d_call: TRBD2; clone_size: -; cdr3_aa: CASSLGTRGEQYF; cdr3_nt: TGCGCCAGCAGCTTGGGGACTAGGGGCGAGCAGTACTTC
v_call: TRBV5-3; j_call: TRBJ2-1; d_call: TRBD2; clone_size: -; cdr3_aa: CARSTTPGTSGPYNEQFF; cdr3_nt: TGTGCCAGAAGCACAACTCCTGGGACTAGCGGCCCCTACAATGAGCAGTTCTTC
v_call: TRBV2; j_call: TRBJ2-1; d_call: TRBD2; clone_size: few; cdr3_aa: CASSVTSGRAMGEQFF; cdr3_nt: TGTGCCAGCAGTGTTACTAGCGGGAGGGCCATGGGTGAGCAGTTCTTC
v_call: TRBV29-1; j_call: TRBJ1-1; d_call: TRBD1; clone_size: -; cdr3_aa: CSVKGRGLRNTEAFF; cdr3_nt: TGCAGCGTTAAGGGCAGGGGGTTGAGGAACACTGAAGCTTTCTTT
v_call: TRBV15; j_call: TRBJ1-3; d_call: -; clone_size: -; cdr3_aa: CATSQGPGNTIYF; cdr3_nt: TGTGCCACCTCGCAGGGCCCTGGAAACACCATATATTTT
v_call: TRBV9; j_call: TRBJ2-5; d_call: -; clone_size: -; cdr3_aa: CASSLSLTGDQETQYF; cdr3_nt: TGTGCCAGCAGCCTTAGCCTTACGGGAGATCAAGAGACCCAGTACTTC
v_call: TRBV6-6; j_call: TRBJ2-2; d_call: TRBD2; clone_size: few; cdr3_aa: CASSYVAGGYTGELFF; cdr3_nt: TGTGCCAGCAGTTACGTCGCGGGAGGGTATACCGGGGAGCTGTTTTTT